This TCR beta chain was observed in a study of T cell responses to AZD1222 COVID-19 vaccine. The CDR3 is made up of 14 amino acids. V was clipped by 0 bases and J by 4 bases; unmatched bases: 3. Germline CDR1 and CDR2: SGHTS and YDEGEE. Using immunoSEQ multiplex PCR, the repertoire was profiled, and TCRdb retains in-frame clones only, with some absent. The data contain around 80,000 clones, over 75% of them singletons. The receptor comes from an adult who received the AZD1222 COVID-19 vaccine. This material consisted of peripheral blood, taken 28 days after the second AZD1222 dose. The V and J genes are TRBV5-8 and TRBJ2-5; 7 bases line up with TRBD2. The CDR3 DNA sequence: TGTGCCAGCAGCTTGGAGGGAGGGCGAGAGACCCAGTACTTC. Translated, it gives CASSLEGGRETQYF.